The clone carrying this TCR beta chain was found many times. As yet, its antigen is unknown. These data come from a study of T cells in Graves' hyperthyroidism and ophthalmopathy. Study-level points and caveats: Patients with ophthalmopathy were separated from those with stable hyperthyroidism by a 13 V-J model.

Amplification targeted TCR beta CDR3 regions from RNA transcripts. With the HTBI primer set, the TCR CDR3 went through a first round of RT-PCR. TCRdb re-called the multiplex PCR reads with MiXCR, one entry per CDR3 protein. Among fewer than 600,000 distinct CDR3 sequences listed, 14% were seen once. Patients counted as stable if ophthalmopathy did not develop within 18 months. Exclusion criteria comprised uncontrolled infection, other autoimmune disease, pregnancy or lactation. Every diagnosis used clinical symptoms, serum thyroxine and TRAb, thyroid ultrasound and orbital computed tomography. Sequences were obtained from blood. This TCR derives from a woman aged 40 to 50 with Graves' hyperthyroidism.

The CDR3 nucleotides read TGCGCCAGCAGCTTGGATGGGGCAGCTGAGCAGTTCTTC. It is translated as CASSLDGAAEQFF. The chain employs TRBV5-1 and TRBJ2-1; D might be TRBD1 (5 bases). The CDR3 runs 13 residues. Germline V gene sequence: CDR1 SGHRS, CDR2 YFSETQ. The ends were cut back, 0 bases at V and 9 bases at J, with 10 bases in the middle. The full variable domain, its missing parts supplied by reference TRBV5-1 and TRBJ2-1, is KAGVTQTPRYLIKTRGQQVTLSCSPISGHRSVSWYQQTPGQGLQFLFEYFSETQRNKGNFPGRFSGRQFSNSRSEMNVSTLELGDSALYLCASSLDGAAEQFFGPGTRLTVL.